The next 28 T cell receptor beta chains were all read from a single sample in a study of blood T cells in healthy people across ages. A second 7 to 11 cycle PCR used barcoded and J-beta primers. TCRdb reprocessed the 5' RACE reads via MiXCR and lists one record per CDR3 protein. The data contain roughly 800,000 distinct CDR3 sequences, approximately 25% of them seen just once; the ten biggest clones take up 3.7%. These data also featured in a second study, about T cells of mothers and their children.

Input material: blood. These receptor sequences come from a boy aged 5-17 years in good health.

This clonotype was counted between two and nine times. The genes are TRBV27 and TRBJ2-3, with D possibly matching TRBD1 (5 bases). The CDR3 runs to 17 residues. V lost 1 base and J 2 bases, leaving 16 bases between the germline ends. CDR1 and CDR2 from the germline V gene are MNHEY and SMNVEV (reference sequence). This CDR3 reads CASSLYRQNYYTDTQYF. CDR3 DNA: TGTGCCAGCAGTTTATATAGACAGAACTACTACACAGATACGCAGTATTTT.

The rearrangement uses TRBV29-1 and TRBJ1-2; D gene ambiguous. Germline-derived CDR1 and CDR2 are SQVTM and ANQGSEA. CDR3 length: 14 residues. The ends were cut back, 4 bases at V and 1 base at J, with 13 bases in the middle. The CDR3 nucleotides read TGCAGCGTTGGGTACAGCTCAGATAACTATGGCTACACCTTC. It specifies CSVGYSSDNYGYTF.

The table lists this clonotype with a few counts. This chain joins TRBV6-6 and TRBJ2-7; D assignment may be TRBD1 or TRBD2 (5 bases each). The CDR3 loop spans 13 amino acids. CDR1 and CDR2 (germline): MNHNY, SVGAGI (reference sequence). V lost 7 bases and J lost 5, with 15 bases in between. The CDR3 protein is CASTKRGGHEQYF. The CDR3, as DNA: TGTGCCAGCACCAAACGGGGCGGGCACGAGCAGTACTTC.

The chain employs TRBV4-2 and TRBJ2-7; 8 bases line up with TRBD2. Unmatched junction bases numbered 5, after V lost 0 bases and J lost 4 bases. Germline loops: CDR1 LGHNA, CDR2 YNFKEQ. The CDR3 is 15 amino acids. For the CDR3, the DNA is TGTGCCAGCAGCCAAGAGGCGGGACTAGTGTACGAGCAGTACTTC. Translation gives CASSQEAGLVYEQYF.

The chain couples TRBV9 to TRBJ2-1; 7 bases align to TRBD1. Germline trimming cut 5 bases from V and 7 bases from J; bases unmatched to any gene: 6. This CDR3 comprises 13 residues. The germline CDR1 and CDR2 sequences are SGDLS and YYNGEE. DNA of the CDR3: TGTGCCAGCAGAGCGACAGGGACGAATGAGCAGTTCTTC. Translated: CASRATGTNEQFF.

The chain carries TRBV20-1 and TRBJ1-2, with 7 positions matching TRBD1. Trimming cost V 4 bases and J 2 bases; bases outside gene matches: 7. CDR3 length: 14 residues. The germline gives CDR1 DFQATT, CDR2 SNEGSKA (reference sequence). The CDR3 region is CSATQIGGNYGYTF. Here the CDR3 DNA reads TGCAGTGCTACCCAAATAGGGGGCAACTATGGCTACACCTTC.

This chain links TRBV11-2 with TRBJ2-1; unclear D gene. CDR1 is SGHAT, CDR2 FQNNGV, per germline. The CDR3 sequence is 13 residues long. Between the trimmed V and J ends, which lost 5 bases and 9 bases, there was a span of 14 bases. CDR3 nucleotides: TGTGCCAGCAGCCCGGGTATTTACCGTGAGCAGTTCTTC. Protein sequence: CASSPGIYREQFF.

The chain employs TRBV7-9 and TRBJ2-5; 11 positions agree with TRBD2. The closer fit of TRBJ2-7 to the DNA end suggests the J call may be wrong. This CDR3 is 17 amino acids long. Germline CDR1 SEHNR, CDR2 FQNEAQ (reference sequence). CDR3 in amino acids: CASSPRLAGSGSYEQYF. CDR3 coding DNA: TGTGCCAGCAGCCCCCGACTAGCGGGATCGGGTTCCTACGAGCAGTACTTC.

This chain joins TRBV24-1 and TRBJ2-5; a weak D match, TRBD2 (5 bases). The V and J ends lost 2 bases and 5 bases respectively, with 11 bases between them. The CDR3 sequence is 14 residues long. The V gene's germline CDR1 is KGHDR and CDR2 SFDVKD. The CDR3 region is CATSDYTSRETQYF. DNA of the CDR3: TGTGCCACCAGTGATTATACTAGTAGGGAGACCCAGTACTTC.

The CDR3 here is CASSVIGGGGTDTQYF. The CDR3 nucleotides are TGTGCCAGCAGCGTAATAGGGGGAGGGGGCACAGATACGCAGTATTTT. The chain is built from TRBV9 and TRBJ2-3; maybe TRBD2 (7 bases). This CDR3 has 16 amino acids. Trimming removed 1 base from V and 1 base from J, with 13 bases in between. CDR1 and CDR2 from the germline V gene are SGDLS and YYNGEE. The full variable domain, in which reference TRBV9 and TRBJ2-3 provide the parts outside the CDR3, is DSGVTQTPKHLITATGQRVTLRCSPRSGDLSVYWYQQSLDQGLQFLIQYYNGEERAKGNILERFSAQQFPDLHSELNLSSLELGDSALYFCASSVIGGGGTDTQYFGPGTRLTVL.

For the CDR3, the DNA is TGTGCCATCAGTGAGAGCGGGGAAGTTAATGAGCAGTTCTTC. As protein: CAISESGEVNEQFF. This chain links TRBV10-3 with TRBJ2-1, with TRBD2 identical over 7 bases. This CDR3 has 14 amino acids. Germline CDR1 reads ENHRY; CDR2 reads SYGVKD. The J segment lost 7 bases and the V segment lost 2 bases, leaving 5 bases of the junction unmatched.

The CDR3 DNA reads as TGTGCCAGCAGCTTAACGGGACTAGCGGTCCCGCGCTACGAGCAGTACTTC. It yields the protein CASSLTGLAVPRYEQYF. This chain joins TRBV7-2 and TRBJ2-7; TRBD2 matches at 11 bases. Looked up from germline, CDR1 is SGHTA and CDR2 is FQGNSA. CDR3 length equals 17 residues. V lost 2 bases, J lost 3 bases, and 9 bases stayed unmatched. The variable domain in full, completed from reference TRBV7-2 and TRBJ2-7, reads GAGVSQSPSNKVTEKGKDVELRCDPISGHTALYWYRQSLGQGLEFLIYFQGNSAPDKSGLPSDRFSAERTGGSVSTLTIQRTQQEDSAVYLCASSLTGLAVPRYEQYFGPGTRLTVT.

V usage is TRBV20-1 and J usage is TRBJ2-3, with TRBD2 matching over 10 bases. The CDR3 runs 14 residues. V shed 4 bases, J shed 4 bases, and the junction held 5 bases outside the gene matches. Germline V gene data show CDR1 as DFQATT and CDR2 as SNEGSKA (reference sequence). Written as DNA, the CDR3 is TGCAGTGCTACGACTAGCGGGCGCCCAGATACGCAGTATTTT. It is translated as CSATTSGRPDTQYF.

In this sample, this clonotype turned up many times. The CDR3 spells CASSFTALTNEQFF. Written as DNA, the CDR3 is TGTGCCAGCAGCTTCACGGCCCTAACAAATGAGCAGTTCTTC. The chain carries TRBV7-9 and TRBJ2-1; D gene ambiguous. The CDR3 is made up of 14 amino acids. The germline V and J ends were trimmed by 3 bases and 7 bases, with 13 bases remaining between them. CDR1 is SEHNR and CDR2 is FQNEAQ in the germline V gene (reference sequence).

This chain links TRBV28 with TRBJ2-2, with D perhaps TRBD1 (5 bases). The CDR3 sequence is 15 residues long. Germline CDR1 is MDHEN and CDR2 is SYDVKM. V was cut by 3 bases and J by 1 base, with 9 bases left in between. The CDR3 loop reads CASSFRDKNTGELFF. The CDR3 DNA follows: TGTGCCAGCAGTTTCAGGGATAAGAACACCGGGGAGCTGTTTTTT.

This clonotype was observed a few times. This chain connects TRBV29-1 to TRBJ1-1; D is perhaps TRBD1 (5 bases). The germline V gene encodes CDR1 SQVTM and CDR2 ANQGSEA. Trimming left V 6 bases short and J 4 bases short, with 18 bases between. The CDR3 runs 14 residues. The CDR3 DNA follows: TGCAGCGTCCACAGGCCTCCACGGGCCACTGAAGCTTTCTTT. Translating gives CSVHRPPRATEAFF. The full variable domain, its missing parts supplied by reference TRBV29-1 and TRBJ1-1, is SAVISQKPSRDICQRGTSLTIQCQVDSQVTMMFWYRQQPGQSLTLIATANQGSEATYESGFVIDKFPISRPNLTFSTLTVSNMSPEDSSIYLCSVHRPPRATEAFFGQGTRLTVV.

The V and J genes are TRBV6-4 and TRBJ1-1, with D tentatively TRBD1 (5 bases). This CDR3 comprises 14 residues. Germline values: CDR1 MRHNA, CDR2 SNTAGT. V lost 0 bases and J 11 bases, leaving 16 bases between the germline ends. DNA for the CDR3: TGTGCCAGCAGTGACTCTCGCGACGGGGCAGGTGCTTTCTTT. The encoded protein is CASSDSRDGAGAFF.

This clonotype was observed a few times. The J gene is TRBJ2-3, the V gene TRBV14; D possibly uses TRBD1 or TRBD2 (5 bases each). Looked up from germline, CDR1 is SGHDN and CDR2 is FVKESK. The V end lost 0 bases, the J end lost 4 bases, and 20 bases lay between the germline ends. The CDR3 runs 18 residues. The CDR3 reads CASSQDRLDLGRPDTQYF. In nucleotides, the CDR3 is TGTGCCAGCAGCCAAGATCGTTTAGACTTGGGACGCCCAGATACGCAGTATTTT.

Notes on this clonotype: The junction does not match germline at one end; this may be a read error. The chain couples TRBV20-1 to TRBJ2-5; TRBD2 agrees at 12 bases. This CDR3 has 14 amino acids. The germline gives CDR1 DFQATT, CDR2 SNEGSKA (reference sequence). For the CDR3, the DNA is TGCAGCGCTAGCGGGGGGGCACTTGGGGAGACCCAGTACTTC. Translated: CSASGGALGETQYF.

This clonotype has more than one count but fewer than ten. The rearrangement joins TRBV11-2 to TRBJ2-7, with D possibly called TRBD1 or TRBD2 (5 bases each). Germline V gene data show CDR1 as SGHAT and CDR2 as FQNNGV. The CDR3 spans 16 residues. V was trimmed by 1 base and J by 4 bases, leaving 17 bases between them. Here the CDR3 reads CASSLGWGRDKYEQYF. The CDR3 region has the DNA TGTGCCAGCAGCTTAGGGTGGGGCCGGGATAAATACGAGCAGTACTTC.

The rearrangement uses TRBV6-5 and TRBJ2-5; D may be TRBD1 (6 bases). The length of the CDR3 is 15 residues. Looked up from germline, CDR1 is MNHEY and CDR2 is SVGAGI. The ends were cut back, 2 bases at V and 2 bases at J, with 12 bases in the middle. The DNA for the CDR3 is TGTGCCAGCAGTTACGTATGGGACACACAAGAGACCCAGTACTTC. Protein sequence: CASSYVWDTQETQYF.

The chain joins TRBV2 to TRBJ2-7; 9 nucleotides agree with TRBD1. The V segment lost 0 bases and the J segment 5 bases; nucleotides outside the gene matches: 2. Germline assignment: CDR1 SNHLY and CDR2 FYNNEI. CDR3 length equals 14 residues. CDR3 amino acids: CASSEATGGHEQYF. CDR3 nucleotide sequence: TGTGCCAGCAGTGAAGCGACAGGGGGGCACGAGCAGTACTTC.

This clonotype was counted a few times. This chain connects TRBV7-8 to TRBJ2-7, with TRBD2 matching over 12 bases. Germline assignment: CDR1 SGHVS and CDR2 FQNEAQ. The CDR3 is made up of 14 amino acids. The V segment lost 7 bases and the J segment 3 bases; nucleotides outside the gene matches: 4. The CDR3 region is CASTKTSGSYEQYF. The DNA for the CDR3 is TGTGCCAGCACCAAGACTAGCGGGAGCTACGAGCAGTACTTC.

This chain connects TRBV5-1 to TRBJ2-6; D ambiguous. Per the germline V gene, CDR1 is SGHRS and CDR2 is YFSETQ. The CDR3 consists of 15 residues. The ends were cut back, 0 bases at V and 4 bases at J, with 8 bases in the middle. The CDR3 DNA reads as TGCGCCAGCAGCTTGGATGAACCCGGGGCCAACGTCCTGACTTTC. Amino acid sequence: CASSLDEPGANVLTF. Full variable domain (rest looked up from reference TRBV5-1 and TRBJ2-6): KAGVTQTPRYLIKTRGQQVTLSCSPISGHRSVSWYQQTPGQGLQFLFEYFSETQRNKGNFPGRFSGRQFSNSRSEMNVSTLELGDSALYLCASSLDEPGANVLTFGAGSRLTVL.

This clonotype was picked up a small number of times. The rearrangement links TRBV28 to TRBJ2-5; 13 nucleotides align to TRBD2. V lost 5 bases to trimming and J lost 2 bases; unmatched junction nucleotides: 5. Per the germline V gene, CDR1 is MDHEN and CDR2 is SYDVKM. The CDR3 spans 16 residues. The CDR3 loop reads CASSTRLAGGQETQYF. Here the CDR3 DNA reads TGTGCCAGCAGTACCAGACTAGCGGGAGGACAAGAGACCCAGTACTTC.

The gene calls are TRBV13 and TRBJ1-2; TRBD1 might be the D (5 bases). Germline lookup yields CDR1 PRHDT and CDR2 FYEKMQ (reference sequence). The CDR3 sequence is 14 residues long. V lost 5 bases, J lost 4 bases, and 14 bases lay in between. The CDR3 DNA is TGTGCCAGCAGCCCCACCGGGGGGTCCTATGGCTACACCTTC. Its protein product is CASSPTGGSYGYTF.

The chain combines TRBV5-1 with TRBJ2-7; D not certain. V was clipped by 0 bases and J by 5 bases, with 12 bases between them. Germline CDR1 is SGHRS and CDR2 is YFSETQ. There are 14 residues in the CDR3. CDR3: CASSLDWVSNEQYF. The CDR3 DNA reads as TGCGCCAGCAGCTTGGACTGGGTCTCTAACGAGCAGTACTTC.

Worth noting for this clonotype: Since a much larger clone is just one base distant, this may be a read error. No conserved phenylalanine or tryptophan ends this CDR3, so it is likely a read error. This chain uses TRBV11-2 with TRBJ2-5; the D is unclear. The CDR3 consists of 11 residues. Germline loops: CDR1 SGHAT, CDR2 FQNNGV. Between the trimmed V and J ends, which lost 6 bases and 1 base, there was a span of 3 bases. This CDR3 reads CASSTQETQYL. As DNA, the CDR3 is TGTGCCAGCAGTACCCAAGAGACCCAGTACCTC.